This T cell receptor beta chain was recovered during a study of human T cells and chemical hapten exposure. Study-level background: Per-sample TCR yields varied mainly from small pooled library volume differences.

Remarks on this clonotype: A read error may produce the germline difference seen at one junction end.

The germline CDR1 and CDR2 sequences are SGHAT and FQNNGV. The CDR3 runs to 11 residues. Unique molecular identifiers were attached to individual cDNA molecules during library preparation. MiXCR, run by TCRdb on the RACE reads, gives a single entry per CDR3 protein. This repertoire shows over 85,000 distinct CDR3 sequences, approximately 9% found once; its top ten account for 2.9%. The time point here: healthy volunteer bleed at 2 weeks. Total RNA came from unfractionated whole blood. V is TRBV11-2 and J is TRBJ1-1, with D uncertain. This TCR came from a female donor in good health. Some clones in this sample may be carry-over from other donors' samples. The sequencing sample was made of whole blood. The CDR3 region is CASSLESEAFF. The CDR3 DNA sequence: TGTGCCAGCAGCCTAGAATCTGAAGCTTTCTTT.